These 19 T cell receptor beta chains share one sample of origin, sequenced in a study of blood T cell repertoires in COVID-19. Clones were sequenced by immunoSEQ multiplex PCR, and TCRdb holds only the in-frame ones, with some missing. The table lists about 170,000 clones, around four fifths of them singletons, with around 2.9% in the top ten. What was sequenced was peripheral blood. Source of these receptors: a woman older than 75 with COVID-19, enrolled during active disease.

The rearrangement uses TRBV6-5 and TRBJ2-3, with D possibly being TRBD2 (5 bases). Trimming removed 0 bases from V and 7 bases from J, with 8 bases in between. Germline CDR1 reads MNHEY; CDR2 reads SVGAGI. This CDR3 has 13 amino acids. DNA for the CDR3: TGTGCCAGCAGTTACTCGATAGCGTATACGCAGTATTTT. Protein sequence: CASSYSIAYTQYF.

V gene TRBV11-2 combines with J gene TRBJ2-3, with D possibly TRBD2 on 6 matching bases. Trimming removed 5 bases from V and 5 bases from J, with 17 bases in between. The length of the CDR3 is 15 residues. The V gene's germline CDR1 is SGHAT and CDR2 FQNNGV. This CDR3 reads CASSRRGERRDTQYF. As DNA, the CDR3 is TGTGCCAGCAGCCGGAGGGGCGAACGGAGAGATACGCAGTATTTT.

The chain uses TRBV19 and TRBJ1-2; D perhaps matches TRBD1 (6 bases). Germline CDR1 is LNHDA and CDR2 is SQIVND (reference sequence). V gave up 2 bases and J gave up 2 bases, with 12 bases separating them. The CDR3 is 15 amino acids. Here the CDR3 reads CASSILGGHNYGYTF. In DNA form, the CDR3 reads TGTGCCAGTAGTATATTAGGGGGACACAACTATGGCTACACCTTC.

The V call is TRBV7-2, the J call TRBJ2-1; 12 bases match TRBD2. Germline CDR1 reads SGHTA; CDR2 reads FQGNSA. J lost 8 bases, V lost 2 bases, and 7 bases had no gene match. The CDR3 is made up of 16 amino acids. The CDR3 is CASSLRLAGGRDEQFF. DNA of the CDR3: TGTGCCAGCAGCTTAAGGCTAGCGGGGGGGCGCGATGAGCAGTTCTTC.

The V gene is TRBV30, the J gene TRBJ2-1, with D perhaps TRBD2 (6 bases). Trimming left V 1 base short and J 8 bases short, with 15 bases between. The CDR3 covers 14 residues. Germline loops: CDR1 GTSNPN, CDR2 SVGIG (reference sequence). Here the CDR3 reads CAWSGWGRNHEQFF. The CDR3 bases are TGTGCCTGGAGTGGATGGGGGAGGAACCATGAGCAGTTCTTC.

This chain connects TRBV4-1 to TRBJ1-4, with D possibly TRBD1 on 5 matching bases. CDR3 length: 19 amino acids. V lost 3 bases and J lost 0, with 20 bases in between. The germline gives CDR1 MGHRA, CDR2 YSYEKL. DNA for the CDR3: TGCGCCAGCAGCCAGAACCCCGGGAGCGCCAGGGCAACTAATGAAAAACTGTTTTTT. It encodes CASSQNPGSARATNEKLFF.

The CDR3 DNA reads as TGTGCCACCAGTGAGACTAGCGGGAGCGGGGAGACCCAGTACTTC. Its translation is CATSETSGSGETQYF. The J gene is TRBJ2-5, the V gene TRBV24-1; 12 positions match TRBD2. Germline CDR1 is KGHDR and CDR2 is SFDVKD. CDR3 length: 15 residues. The V segment lost 4 bases and the J segment 5 bases; nucleotides outside the gene matches: 4.

The chain recombines TRBV9 with TRBJ1-2; D is uncertain. Germline CDR1 and CDR2: SGDLS and YYNGEE. V lost 0 bases to trimming and J lost 2 bases, with 8 bases between them. The CDR3 spans 14 residues. The CDR3 coding sequence is TGTGCCAGCAGCGTAGAATTAGTGAACTATGGCTACACCTTC. This codes for CASSVELVNYGYTF.

Only one count was recorded for this clone. This chain uses TRBV5-1 with TRBJ2-5; 7 nucleotides line up with TRBD1. The J segment lost 1 base and the V segment lost 4 bases, leaving 4 bases of the junction unmatched. The CDR3 consists of 14 residues. Germline CDR1 is SGHRS and CDR2 is YFSETQ. CDR3 sequence (DNA): TGCGCCAGCAGCCCCACAGGGGTCCAAGAGACCCAGTACTTC. The encoded protein is CASSPTGVQETQYF.

This clone is a singleton in its sample. This rearrangement joins TRBV18 to TRBJ1-1; D is unresolved. The CDR3 sequence is 11 residues long. With 5 bases removed from V and 4 bases from J, the gap between germline ends came to 5 bases. Germline CDR1 KGHSH, CDR2 LQKENI. The CDR3 spells CASSSSTEAFF. The DNA for the CDR3 is TGTGCCAGCTCATCGAGCACTGAAGCTTTCTTT.

J is TRBJ2-7 and V is TRBV7-2, with 10 bases matching TRBD2. There are 17 residues in the CDR3. V shed 0 bases and J 0 bases; nucleotides not matched to a gene: 5. Germline lookup yields CDR1 SGHTA and CDR2 FQGNSA. The CDR3 DNA is TGTGCCAGCAGCTTAGCGACTAGCGGGTTGAGCTCCTACGAGCAGTACTTC. It codes for CASSLATSGLSSYEQYF.

This clone turned up a few times. This rearrangement joins TRBV2 to TRBJ1-1; unclear D gene. This CDR3 is 14 amino acids long. V gave up 6 bases and J gave up 1 base, with 12 bases separating them. The germline CDR1 and CDR2 sequences are SNHLY and FYNNEI. The CDR3 bases are TGTGCCAGCAGGCGGAGGGAAACGAACACTGAAGCTTTCTTT. Residues: CASRRRETNTEAFF.

V is TRBV18 and J is TRBJ2-7; TRBD2 aligns across 9 bases. Germline CDR1 and CDR2: KGHSH and LQKENI. V lost 2 bases, J lost 2 bases, and 4 bases stayed unmatched. The CDR3 is made up of 15 amino acids. Here the CDR3 DNA reads TGTGCCAGCTCACCATGGACTAGCGTGACCTACGAGCAGTACTTC. This encodes CASSPWTSVTYEQYF.

J is TRBJ2-7 and V is TRBV7-6; 10 nucleotides align to TRBD2. Per the germline V gene, CDR1 is SGHVS and CDR2 is FNYEAQ. The CDR3 has 17 residues. The J segment lost 2 bases and the V segment lost 4 bases, leaving 11 bases of the junction unmatched. The CDR3 bases are TGTGCCAGCAGCTCCTGGCTCGGACTAGCGGAAGCCTACGAGCAGTACTTC. Translation: CASSSWLGLAEAYEQYF.

The chain couples TRBV6-5 to TRBJ1-1, with 9 bases matching TRBD1. Germline CDR1 reads MNHEY; CDR2 reads SVGAGI. This CDR3 has 14 amino acids. V trimming: 6 bases; J trimming: 7 bases; junction bases outside the gene matches: 9. The CDR3 spells CASSATGGASEAFF. Written as DNA, the CDR3 is TGTGCCAGCAGCGCAACAGGGGGCGCTAGTGAAGCTTTCTTT.

The chain carries TRBV19 and TRBJ2-7; 11 nucleotides match TRBD1. Losses at the gene ends were 5 bases for V and 0 bases for J; bases not matched to a gene: 6. Germline V gene lookup returns CDR1 LNHDA and CDR2 SQIVND (reference sequence). This CDR3 region has 16 residues. CDR3 loop: CASSLGTGGNSYEQYF. In DNA, the CDR3 is TGTGCCAGTAGTCTGGGGACAGGGGGGAACTCCTACGAGCAGTACTTC.

A few counts support this clone. The chain uses TRBV5-4 and TRBJ1-2; TRBD1 matches 7 bases. Germline CDR1 reads SGHNT; CDR2 reads YYREEE (reference sequence). This CDR3 has 13 amino acids. After removal of 3 bases from V and 5 bases from J, the junction contained 4 bases not matched to a gene. The CDR3 loop reads CASSYGQVYGYTF. CDR3 nucleotide sequence: TGTGCCAGCAGCTATGGACAGGTTTATGGCTACACCTTC.

The rearrangement uses TRBV6-2 or TRBV6-3 and TRBJ2-5; 9 bases are a match to TRBD1. Trimming cost V 3 bases and J 5 bases; bases outside gene matches: 7. Germline CDR1 reads MNHEY; CDR2 reads SVGEGT. The CDR3 loop spans 15 amino acids. The chain's CDR3 is CASSYRDRAPETQYF. The CDR3 region has the DNA TGTGCCAGCAGTTATAGGGACAGGGCCCCGGAGACCCAGTACTTC.

The chain carries TRBV15 and TRBJ2-2; 8 bases map to TRBD1. This CDR3 comprises 15 residues. Germline CDR1 is LNHNV and CDR2 is YYDKDF (reference sequence). J was trimmed by 5 bases and V by 5 bases; bases with no gene match: 7. The CDR3 loop is CATSPHNRGTGELFF. The CDR3 bases are TGTGCCACCAGCCCGCATAACAGGGGGACCGGGGAGCTGTTTTTT.